A single sample is the source of the 29 T cell receptor beta chains below, sequenced in a study of Graves' ophthalmopathy and Graves' hyperthyroidism. TCR beta CDR3 amplification used RNA transcripts. The first round was an RT-PCR with HTBI primers, and the second round was a multiplex PCR. TCRdb called the multiplex PCR reads again in MiXCR, with one record for every CDR3 protein. The profile shows tens of thousands of distinct CDR3 sequences, approximately 50% of them singletons. Sequenced material: peripheral blood. The receptors here all came from an adult woman with Graves' ophthalmopathy.

The sample holds many counts of this clonotype. The chain uses TRBV2 and TRBJ2-1; D not resolved. CDR3 size: 17 residues. The V end was cut by 6 bases, the J end by 3 bases, with 21 bases between. The germline V gene encodes CDR1 SNHLY and CDR2 FYNNEI. The CDR3 loop is CASRIRAATTVYNEQFF. The CDR3 region has the DNA TGTGCCAGCAGGATCCGGGCTGCTACGACCGTCTACAATGAGCAGTTCTTC. The variable domain in full, with the rest retrieved from reference TRBV2 and TRBJ2-1, is EPEVTQTPSHQVTQMGQEVILRCVPISNHLYFYWYRQILGQKVEFLVSFYNNEISEKSEIFDDQFSVERPDGSNFTLKIRSTKLEDSAMYFCASRIRAATTVYNEQFFGPGTRLTVL.

Ten or more counts support this clonotype. The gene calls are TRBV29-1 and TRBJ1-1; D gene ambiguous. V gave up 7 bases and J gave up 4 bases, with 13 bases separating them. In germline, CDR1 is SQVTM, CDR2 ANQGSEA. The CDR3 runs to 12 residues. The CDR3 sequence is CSGSLEFTEAFF. In DNA, the CDR3 is TGCAGCGGTTCCCTTGAATTCACTGAAGCTTTCTTT.

Comments on this clonotype: The junction differs from germline at one of its ends, possibly a read error. This CDR3 reads CACSITFAGNTIYF. The CDR3, as DNA: TGTGCCTGTAGTATAACTTTTGCTGGAAACACCATATATTTT. The chain has TRBV19 and TRBJ1-3, with no clear D. The length of the CDR3 is 14 residues. CDR1 and CDR2 (germline): LNHDA, SQIVND (reference sequence).

The rearrangement links TRBV15 to TRBJ2-3; TRBD2 agrees at 14 bases. This CDR3 is built from 19 residues. Germline V gene data show CDR1 as LNHNV and CDR2 as YYDKDF (reference sequence). Trimming at V came to 3 bases and at J to 1 base, leaving 9 bases not matched to a gene. CDR3 bases: TGTGCCACCAGCAGCCCGGGGACTAGCGGGAGATTAGGCACAGATACGCAGTATTTT. Translating it yields CATSSPGTSGRLGTDTQYF.

The chain has TRBV5-1 and TRBJ1-2; 7 nucleotides align to TRBD1. J lost 8 bases, V lost 4 bases, and 14 bases had no gene match. From germline, CDR1 is SGHRS and CDR2 YFSETQ. CDR3 length: 15 amino acids. The CDR3 nucleotides read TGCGCCAGCAGCCCCCGGGACAGTCCCTCACTGGGCTACACCTTC. This translates into CASSPRDSPSLGYTF.

As concerns this clonotype: A much larger clone differs from this one at a single base, so this may be a read error. The missing conserved phenylalanine or tryptophan at the end of this CDR3 makes a read error likely. The chain has TRBV15 and TRBJ1-5, with 10 bases matching TRBD1. Germline assignment: CDR1 LNHNV and CDR2 YYDKDF (reference sequence). V trimming: 10 bases; J trimming: 4 bases; junction bases outside the gene matches: 13. This CDR3 contains 16 residues. CDR3 sequence reads: CASGDRGSAGNQPQHS. The CDR3 bases are TGTGCCAGCGGGGACAGGGGCTCAGCGGGAAATCAGCCCCAGCATTCT.

The chain uses TRBV20-1 and TRBJ2-1, with D uncertain. V lost 3 bases, J lost 3 bases, and 6 bases lay in between. The CDR3 is made up of 12 amino acids. CDR1 and CDR2 (germline): DFQATT, SNEGSKA (reference sequence). The chain's CDR3 is CSASWDYNEQFF. Written as DNA, the CDR3 is TGCAGTGCTAGCTGGGACTACAATGAGCAGTTCTTC.

Concerning this clonotype: One end of the junction fails to match germline, which may point to a read error. The chain carries TRBV25-1 and TRBJ1-1, with D possibly TRBD1 on 6 matching bases. CDR3 length equals 15 residues. Germline-derived CDR1 and CDR2 are MGHDK and SYGVNS. The CDR3 reads CASSDWTEANTEALF. DNA of the CDR3: TGCGCCAGCAGTGACTGGACAGAGGCCAACACTGAAGCTCTCTTT.

Ten or more counts support this clonotype. The CDR3: CASSPKTSPDTQYF. DNA of the CDR3: TGTGCCAGCAGCCCGAAGACTAGCCCAGATACGCAGTATTTT. This sequence joins TRBV7-6 and TRBJ2-3; 7 positions agree with TRBD2. V lost 5 bases, J lost 4 bases, and 6 bases stayed unmatched. The CDR3 contains 14 residues. Germline-derived CDR1 and CDR2 are SGHVS and FNYEAQ.

This clonotype was found once. The rearrangement joins TRBV7-9 to TRBJ1-1; TRBD1 matches 7 bases. Germline-derived CDR1 and CDR2 are SEHNR and FQNEAQ (reference sequence). This CDR3 region has 13 residues. The CDR3 nucleotides are TGTTTCAGCAGCTTCAACAGGGGCTCTGAAGCTTTCTTT. Translation gives CFSSFNRGSEAFF.

Concerning this clonotype itself: At one end the junction does not follow the germline gene, possibly because of a read error. The chain carries TRBV7-8 and TRBJ1-3; no firm D call. The CDR3 consists of 11 residues. Germline CDR1 reads SGHVS; CDR2 reads FQNEAQ. CDR3 residues: CACSSGNTTYF. CDR3 nucleotides: TGTGCCTGCTCCTCCGGAAACACCACATATTTT.

About this clonotype: This CDR3 is missing its conserved last phenylalanine or tryptophan, likely due to a read error. The chain joins TRBV20-1 to TRBJ2-7; no firm D call. Per germline, CDR1 DFQATT and CDR2 SNEGSKA (reference sequence). This CDR3 is 9 amino acids long. Trimming removed 0 bases at V and 10 bases at J, with 4 bases between. The CDR3: CSAREQQYY. CDR3 in DNA: TGCAGTGCTAGAGAGCAACAGTACTAC.

This clonotype was recorded at least ten times. The chain is built from TRBV19 and TRBJ1-1, with a tentative D call TRBD1 (5 bases). CDR3 length: 13 residues. Germline V gene lookup returns CDR1 LNHDA and CDR2 SQIVND (reference sequence). Trimming removed 9 bases at V and 1 base at J, with 12 bases between. CDR3 sequence (DNA): TGTGCCAGCCGTGGGGGTCCGAACACTGAAGCTTTCTTT. It encodes CASRGGPNTEAFF.

In the case of this clonotype: One end of the junction fails to match germline, which may point to a read error. V and J are TRBV7-2 and TRBJ1-4; D unresolved. CDR3 length equals 10 residues. Per the germline V gene, CDR1 is SGHTA and CDR2 is FQGNSA. The chain's CDR3 is CASSLGPFWF. CDR3 nucleotide sequence: TGTGCCAGCAGCTTAGGACCGTTTTGGTTT.

The chain has TRBV11-1 and TRBJ1-2, with TRBD1 identical over 12 bases. Germline V CDR1 and CDR2: SGHAT, FQDESV (reference sequence). This CDR3 has 15 amino acids. V lost 5 bases to trimming and J lost 3 bases; unmatched junction nucleotides: 4. Here the CDR3 reads CASSIGTGGDYGYTF. The CDR3 nucleotides are TGTGCCAGCAGCATCGGGACAGGGGGCGACTATGGCTACACCTTC.

In this sample, this clonotype turned up many times. The CDR3 protein is CASSLPASYGYTF. The CDR3 DNA sequence: TGTGCCAGCAGTTTACCAGCGTCCTATGGCTACACCTTC. This chain connects TRBV28 to TRBJ1-2; D not resolved. Germline CDR1 reads MDHEN; CDR2 reads SYDVKM. There are 13 residues in the CDR3. The germline V and J ends were trimmed by 2 bases and 4 bases, with 8 bases remaining between them.

The gene calls are TRBV7-6 and TRBJ2-3; D gene ambiguous. V lost 1 base, J lost 4 bases, and 6 bases lay in between. The germline V gene encodes CDR1 SGHVS and CDR2 FNYEAQ. The CDR3 loop spans 13 amino acids. DNA for the CDR3: TGTGCCAGCAGCTTAGGTCGTCCAGATACGCAGTATTTT. It codes for CASSLGRPDTQYF.

Of note for this clonotype: It is likely a read error, because the conserved phenylalanine at the end of the CDR3 is missing. This chain joins TRBV9 and TRBJ2-3, with D possibly being TRBD2 (7 bases). Trimming stripped 4 bases from V and 0 bases from J, with 12 bases between. The CDR3 consists of 15 residues. Germline V CDR1 and CDR2: SGDLS, YYNGEE. CDR3 in amino acids: CASSRGGFSTDTQYA. CDR3 coding DNA: TGTGCCAGCAGCAGGGGGGGATTCAGCACAGATACGCAGTATGCT.

This clonotype has a count of ten or more. The chain carries TRBV7-9 and TRBJ2-7; 7 bases are a match to TRBD1. Germline CDR1 reads SEHNR; CDR2 reads FQNEAQ (reference sequence). Trimming cost V 5 bases and J 6 bases; bases outside gene matches: 7. The CDR3 loop spans 13 amino acids. CDR3 residues: CASSPGPGGEQYF. Here the CDR3 DNA reads TGTGCCAGCAGCCCTGGGCCAGGGGGCGAGCAGTACTTC.

In its sample, this clonotype was seen once. The chain links TRBV19 to TRBJ2-3, with a possible D match to TRBD2 (6 bases). Germline CDR1 reads LNHDA; CDR2 reads SQIVND (reference sequence). The CDR3 is 15 amino acids. V lost 4 bases to trimming and J lost 2 bases, with 13 bases between them. CDR3 amino acids: CASSKVAAPTDTQYF. CDR3 coding DNA: TGTGCCAGTAGTAAGGTAGCGGCACCCACAGATACGCAGTATTTT.

This clonotype was found many times. Here the CDR3 reads CASCPDRPPYEQYF. The CDR3 DNA sequence: TGTGCCAGCTGCCCGGACAGGCCACCCTACGAGCAGTACTTC. V and J are TRBV9 and TRBJ2-7, with TRBD1 matching over 7 bases. Germline V gene lookup returns CDR1 SGDLS and CDR2 YYNGEE. This CDR3 is built from 14 residues. The junction had 9 bases not matched to a gene; V was cut back by 7 bases and J by 2 bases. The full variable domain, in which reference TRBV9 and TRBJ2-7 provide the parts outside the CDR3, is DSGVTQTPKHLITATGQRVTLRCSPRSGDLSVYWYQQSLDQGLQFLIQYYNGEERAKGNILERFSAQQFPDLHSELNLSSLELGDSALYFCASCPDRPPYEQYFGPGTRLTVT.

This clonotype was seen many times. The chain couples TRBV4-1 to TRBJ2-7; the match to TRBD2 covers 7 bases. The CDR3 covers 18 residues. Trimming took 4 bases from V and 2 from J; bases not matched to a gene: 17. The V gene's germline CDR1 is MGHRA and CDR2 YSYEKL. In DNA, the CDR3 is TGCGCCAGCAGCCGCCTCTGGGGGGTAGCGGGCTATCCCTACGAGCAGTACTTC. It is translated as CASSRLWGVAGYPYEQYF.

In its sample, this clonotype was seen many times. CDR3 sequence: CSVALWGGRDDTQYF. The CDR3 bases are TGCAGTGTCGCCCTGTGGGGCGGACGGGACGATACGCAGTATTTT. V and J are TRBV20-1 and TRBJ2-3, with D possibly called TRBD1 or TRBD2 (5 bases each). Germline V gives CDR1 DFQATT, CDR2 SNEGSKA (reference sequence). CDR3 size: 15 residues. The germline V and J ends were trimmed by 7 bases and 6 bases, with 23 bases remaining between them.

The table lists this clonotype with many counts. V and J are TRBV19 and TRBJ1-1; 8 positions match TRBD1. The CDR3 has 14 residues. Germline assignment: CDR1 LNHDA and CDR2 SQIVND (reference sequence). Germline trimming cut 5 bases from V and 6 bases from J; bases unmatched to any gene: 8. The CDR3 region is CASSRGTGTPEAFF. CDR3 DNA sequence: TGTGCCAGTAGTCGTGGGACAGGTACCCCTGAAGCTTTCTTT.

CDR3 region: CASSPNPATGAFTDTQYF. Here the CDR3 DNA reads TGTGCCAGCAGTCCGAACCCCGCGACAGGGGCCTTCACAGATACGCAGTATTTT. The J gene is TRBJ2-3, the V gene TRBV27; 8 bases line up with TRBD1. V lost 5 bases, J lost 2 bases, and 15 bases stayed unmatched. The CDR3 totals 18 residues. Per the germline V gene, CDR1 is MNHEY and CDR2 is SMNVEV (reference sequence).

CDR3 DNA sequence: TGTGCCACCAGCAGACTAGCAGGAGAAGAGACCCAGTACTTC. This sequence encodes CATSRLAGEETQYF. The rearrangement links TRBV15 to TRBJ2-5, with a possible D match to TRBD2 (5 bases). Germline CDR1 LNHNV, CDR2 YYDKDF (reference sequence). Trimming stripped 2 bases from V and 3 bases from J, with 10 bases between. The CDR3 totals 14 residues.

This rearrangement joins TRBV20-1 to TRBJ2-3; 7 bases are shared with TRBD2. Trimming at V came to 5 bases and at J to 1 base, leaving 6 bases not matched to a gene. Germline-derived CDR1 and CDR2 are DFQATT and SNEGSKA (reference sequence). The CDR3 consists of 14 residues. DNA for the CDR3: TGCAGTGCTGGTTCCAGCGGGGGCACAGATACGCAGTATTTT. Its protein product is CSAGSSGGTDTQYF.

This clonotype was detected only once. The chain couples TRBV6-4 to TRBJ2-5; D ambiguous. Trimming stripped 3 bases from V and 11 bases from J, with 7 bases between. The CDR3 sequence is 10 residues long. Germline V CDR1 and CDR2: MRHNA, SNTAGT. CDR3 sequence reads: CASSEPTQYF. The CDR3 bases are TGTGCCAGCAGTGAGCCGACACAGTACTTC.

V is TRBV20-1 and J is TRBJ2-7; D perhaps matches TRBD2 (5 bases). From germline, CDR1 is DFQATT and CDR2 SNEGSKA (reference sequence). The CDR3 length is 12 residues. Trimming removed 6 bases from V and 3 bases from J, with 12 bases in between. CDR3 nucleotides: TGCAGTGCCAAGGAGAGGGTCTACGAGCAGTACTTC. Translated: CSAKERVYEQYF.